The rows below give T cell receptor beta chains drawn from one sample of a study of cytomegalovirus exposure and HLA in healthy donors. Sequencing was performed with immunoSEQ multiplex PCR; in TCRdb, only in-frame clones are kept and a portion is missing. This listing includes roughly 80,000 clones. The sequencing input was PBMCs. Receptor source: a girl aged 5 to 17 in good health and CMV-seropositive. Both conserved end residues are part of each CDR3. A D gene is named only where the DNA matches it firmly.

TRBJ2-5	-	TRBV28	CASSLTGGQIQETQYF	TGTGCCAGCAGCCTCACGGGAGGACAGATCCAAGAGACCCAGTACTTC
TRBJ1-6	TRBD1	TRBV7-6	CASSSVPPGQGVAPLHF	TGTGCCAGCAGCTCCGTCCCACCGGGACAGGGGGTGGCACCCCTCCACTTT
TRBJ1-1	-	TRBV29-1	CSGTSLVANTEAFF	TGCAGCGGCACCAGTTTAGTAGCGAACACTGAAGCTTTCTTT
TRBJ1-6	TRBD1	TRBV2	CASSAEGRGPDSPLHF	TGTGCCAGCAGTGCTGAGGGCAGGGGGCCCGATTCACCCCTCCACTTT
TRBJ1-6	TRBD1	TRBV27	CASSYQGVPPLHF	TGTGCCAGCAGCTACCAGGGGGTGCCACCCCTCCACTTT
TRBJ1-1	TRBD1	TRBV29-1	CSVEDPGTESREAFF	TGCAGCGTTGAAGACCCAGGGACAGAGTCCCGGGAGGCTTTCTTT
TRBJ2-5	-	TRBV4-3	CASSQDQGTETQYF	TGCGCCAGCAGCCAAGACCAGGGTACGGAGACCCAGTACTTC
TRBJ2-1	-	TRBV4-2	CASSQDAGMQFF	TGTGCCAGCAGCCAAGATGCGGGGATGCAGTTCTTC
TRBJ1-2	-	TRBV4-1	CASSQERQTYGYTF	TGCGCCAGCAGCCAAGAAAGGCAGACATATGGCTACACCTTC
TRBJ1-6	-	TRBV18	CASSGAAKTYNSPLHF	TGTGCCAGCTCGGGGGCGGCCAAGACATATAATTCACCCCTCCACTTT
TRBJ2-3	TRBD2	TRBV13	CASSFGTSVDTQYF	TGTGCCAGCAGCTTCGGGACTAGCGTCGATACGCAGTATTTT
TRBJ1-2	-	TRBV4-3	CASSQDRYGGDGYTF	TGCGCCAGCAGCCAAGATAGGTATGGCGGGGATGGCTACACCTTC
TRBJ1-1	-	TRBV2	CASSEFWGLGTEAFF	TGTGCCAGCAGTGAATTCTGGGGGCTGGGCACTGAAGCTTTCTTT
TRBJ2-1	-	TRBV7-9	CASSPLAGEGSYNEQFF	TGTGCCAGCAGCCCGCTGGCAGGGGAGGGCTCCTACAATGAGCAGTTCTTC
TRBJ2-3	-	TRBV4-2	CASSTRDIDTQYF	TGTGCCAGCAGCACCCGGGACATAGATACGCAGTATTTT
TRBJ1-3	-	TRBV5-6	CASSLDGGASGNTIYF	TGTGCCAGCAGCTTGGACGGGGGGGCATCCGGAAACACCATATATTTT
TRBJ1-2	TRBD1	TRBV5-1	CASSLGGTGDGYTF	TGCGCCAGCAGCTTGGGCGGGACAGGGGATGGCTACACCTTC
TRBJ2-2	-	TRBV5-4	CASSSYVGTGELFF	TGTGCCAGCAGCTCCTACGTCGGTACCGGGGAGCTGTTTTTT
TRBJ2-7	TRBD2	TRBV4-1	CASSYGGASDEQYF	TGCGCCAGCAGCTACGGGGGGGCCTCGGACGAGCAGTACTTC
TRBJ2-5	TRBD1	TRBV4-1	CASSHPTGKAIQETQYF	TGCGCCAGCAGCCACCCGACAGGGAAGGCGATACAAGAGACCCAGTACTTC
TRBJ1-4	-	TRBV5-6	CASSLVGHEKLFF	TGTGCCAGCAGCTTAGTGGGGCATGAAAAACTGTTTTTT
TRBJ1-1	-	TRBV19	CASSIVGGPSEAFF	TGTGCCAGTAGTATAGTCGGAGGGCCCTCCGAAGCTTTCTTT
TRBJ2-3	-	TRBV7-7	CASSPPRGSTDTQYF	TGTGCCAGCAGCCCACCCAGGGGAAGTACAGATACGCAGTATTTT
TRBJ1-5	TRBD1	TRBV6-5	CASSGTGLSNQPQHF	TGTGCCAGCAGTGGGACAGGGTTGAGCAATCAGCCCCAGCATTTT
TRBJ2-2	TRBD1	TRBV30	CAWSINLERQGAAGELFF	TGTGCCTGGAGCATCAACCTTGAGAGACAGGGGGCTGCCGGGGAGCTGTTTTTT
TRBJ2-1	TRBD1	TRBV11-3	CASSRLDRGNGEQFF	TGTGCCAGCAGCCGACTTGACAGGGGTAATGGGGAGCAGTTCTTC
TRBJ2-3	-	TRBV4-3	CASSQDRGVRGYLTDTQYF	TGCGCCAGCAGCCAAGATCGGGGGGTCAGGGGCTACCTCACAGATACGCAGTATTTT
TRBJ2-5	-	TRBV7-6	CASSIGVEETQYF	TGTGCCAGCAGCATAGGCGTCGAAGAGACCCAGTACTTC
TRBJ2-5	TRBD1	TRBV10-3	CASSGAGGGETQYF	TGTGCCTCATCCGGGGCAGGGGGCGGAGAGACCCAGTACTTC
TRBJ1-4	-	TRBV5-1	CASSLQGTNEKLFF	TGCGCCAGCAGCTTACAGGGTACTAATGAAAAACTGTTTTTT
TRBJ2-2	-	TRBV10-3	CAISVFSGELFF	TGTGCCATCAGTGTCTTCTCCGGGGAGCTGTTTTTT
TRBJ1-1	TRBD1	TRBV30	CAWTAGGTEAFF	TGTGCCTGGACAGCAGGGGGGACTGAAGCTTTCTTT
TRBJ1-2	-	TRBV14	CASSQEGRGDGYTF	TGTGCCAGCAGCCAAGAAGGCCGGGGGGATGGCTACACCTTC
TRBJ2-7	TRBD2	TRBV6-5	CASSYSHGGIYEQYF	TGTGCCAGCAGTTATAGTCACGGGGGGATTTACGAGCAGTACTTC
TRBJ1-2	TRBD1	TRBV29-1	CSVQGQAGYGYTF	TGCAGCGTCCAGGGACAGGCGGGTTATGGCTACACCTTC
TRBJ1-2	-	TRBV5-6	CASSLQGTLLYGYTF	TGTGCCAGCAGCTTGCAAGGGACTCTACTCTATGGCTACACCTTC
TRBJ2-1	-	TRBV4-1	CASSQPWEVISYNEQFF	TGCGCCAGCAGCCAACCCTGGGAGGTTATCTCCTACAATGAGCAGTTCTTC
TRBJ1-1	-	TRBV28	CASSYEHTEAFF	TGTGCCAGCAGCTATGAACACACTGAAGCTTTCTTT
TRBJ2-5	TRBD2	TRBV5-1	CASSLGSGGTLETQYF	TGCGCCAGCAGCTTGGGATCGGGGGGGACTTTGGAGACCCAGTACTTC
TRBJ1-2	-	TRBV4-3	CASSQVSHGLYGYTF	TGCGCCAGCAGCCAAGTGAGTCATGGGCTCTATGGCTACACCTTC
TRBJ2-7	TRBD2	TRBV9	CASSESGASSYEQYF	TGTGCCAGCAGCGAAAGCGGGGCCAGCTCCTACGAGCAGTACTTC
TRBJ1-1	-	TRBV19	CASIPGGGRDTEAFF	TGTGCCAGTATCCCTGGGGGGGGACGGGACACTGAAGCTTTCTTT
TRBJ1-1	-	TRBV7-9	CASSSQGTLGNTEAFF	TGTGCCAGCAGCTCTCAGGGTACCCTGGGAAACACTGAAGCTTTCTTT
TRBJ1-2	TRBD1	TRBV28	CASTSSRGQDYGYTF	TGTGCCAGCACCTCCAGTAGGGGGCAGGACTATGGCTACACCTTC
TRBJ1-2	-	TRBV4-2	CASSHTPTSGAYGYTF	TGTGCCAGCAGCCATACACCGACATCCGGCGCCTATGGCTACACCTTC
TRBJ1-1	-	TRBV7-9	CASSSTEAFF	TGTGCCAGCAGCTCTACTGAAGCTTTCTTT
TRBJ2-7	-	TRBV4-2	CASSPPAPGTSPYEQYF	TGTGCCAGCAGCCCACCGGCCCCGGGAACGTCCCCCTACGAGCAGTACTTC
TRBJ1-1	TRBD1	TRBV28	CASSLVDRGKPEAFF	TGTGCCAGCAGTTTGGTAGACAGGGGGAAACCTGAAGCTTTCTTT
TRBJ2-1	TRBD2	TRBV15	CATSRDDSGGPAGEQFF	TGTGCCACCAGCAGAGACGACAGCGGGGGGCCCGCTGGGGAGCAGTTCTTC
TRBJ1-2	-	TRBV4-3	CASSQDAADSGYTF	TGCGCCAGCAGCCAAGACGCAGCGGATAGCGGCTACACCTTC
TRBJ1-5	TRBD1	TRBV18	CASSPTGGFDQPQHF	TGTGCCAGCTCACCCACAGGGGGCTTCGATCAGCCCCAGCATTTT
TRBJ1-1	-	TRBV19	CASTWRVQIRNTEAFF	TGTGCCAGTACTTGGCGGGTCCAGATTCGGAACACTGAAGCTTTCTTT
TRBJ2-7	-	TRBV7-9	CASSLEGYRSSYEQYF	TGTGCCAGCAGCTTAGAGGGGTACCGGAGCTCCTACGAGCAGTACTTC
TRBJ2-1	TRBD2	TRBV11-3	CASSLLGTSGGGEQFF	TGTGCCAGCAGCTTATTAGGGACTAGCGGGGGTGGGGAGCAGTTCTTC
TRBJ2-7	-	TRBV6-6	CASSYPEGEQYF	TGTGCCAGCAGTTACCCCGAGGGCGAGCAGTACTTC
TRBJ1-3	-	TRBV29-1	CSVEESEVASTGNTIYF	TGCAGCGTTGAAGAAAGTGAGGTTGCCAGCACTGGAAACACCATATATTTT
TRBJ2-7	TRBD1	TRBV25-1	CASSTGTGAYEQYF	TGTGCCAGCTCTACCGGGACAGGGGCCTACGAGCAGTACTTC
TRBJ2-7	-	TRBV6-1	CASRPSAYEQYF	TGTGCCAGCAGGCCGAGCGCCTACGAGCAGTACTTC
TRBJ1-5	-	TRBV28	CASSGANQPQHF	TGTGCCAGCAGTGGGGCAAATCAGCCCCAGCATTTT